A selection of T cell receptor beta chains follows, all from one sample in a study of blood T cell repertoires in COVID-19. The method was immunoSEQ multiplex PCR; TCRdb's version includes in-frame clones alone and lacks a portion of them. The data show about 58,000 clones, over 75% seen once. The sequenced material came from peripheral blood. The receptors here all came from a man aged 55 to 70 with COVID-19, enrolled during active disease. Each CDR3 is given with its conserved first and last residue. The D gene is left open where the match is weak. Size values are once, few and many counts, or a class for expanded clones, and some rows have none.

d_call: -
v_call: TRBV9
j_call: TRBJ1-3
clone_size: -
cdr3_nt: TGTGCCAGCACAGCCGGGAAGGGAAACACCATATATTTT
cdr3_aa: CASTAGKGNTIYF

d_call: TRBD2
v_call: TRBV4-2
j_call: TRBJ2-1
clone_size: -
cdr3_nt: TGTGCCAGCAGCCAACCCACTGGACTAGCGGGATTAACCTACAATGAGCAGTTCTTC
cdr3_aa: CASSQPTGLAGLTYNEQFF

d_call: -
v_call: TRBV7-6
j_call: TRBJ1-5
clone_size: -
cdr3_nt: TGTGCCAGCAGCTTAGCCAGTGGACAGTCCGGTCAGCCCCAGCATTTT
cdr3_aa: CASSLASGQSGQPQHF

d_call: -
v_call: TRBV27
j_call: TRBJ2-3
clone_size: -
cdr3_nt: TGTGCCAGCAGCCGTTGGGGGGTAGATACGCAGTATTTT
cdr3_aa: CASSRWGVDTQYF

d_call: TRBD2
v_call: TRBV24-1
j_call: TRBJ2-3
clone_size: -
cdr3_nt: TGTGCCACCAGTGATCCCCGAGCGGGGGGGGCTACGCAGTATTTT
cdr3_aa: CATSDPRAGGATQYF

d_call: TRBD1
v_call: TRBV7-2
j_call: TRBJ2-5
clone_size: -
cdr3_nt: TGTGCCAGCACCGAGACAGGGGCCAAGGAGACCCAGTACTTC
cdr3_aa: CASTETGAKETQYF

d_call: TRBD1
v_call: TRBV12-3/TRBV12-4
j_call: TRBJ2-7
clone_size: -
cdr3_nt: TGTGCCAGCAGCCGACAGGGGGCCTACGAGCAGTACTTC
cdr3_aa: CASSRQGAYEQYF

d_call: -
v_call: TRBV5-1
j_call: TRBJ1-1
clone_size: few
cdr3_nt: TGCGCCAGCAGCTTTACCGGGGGGCGGCCAGCTGAAGCTTTCTTT
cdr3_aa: CASSFTGGRPAEAFF

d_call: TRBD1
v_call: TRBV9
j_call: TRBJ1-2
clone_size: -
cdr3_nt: TGTGCCAGCAGCGCCCAGAGGGGGCTCGGTGGCTACACCTTC
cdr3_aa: CASSAQRGLGGYTF

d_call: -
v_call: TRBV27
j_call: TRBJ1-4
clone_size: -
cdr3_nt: TGTGCCAGCAGTTTACGACAGCTAGGTAGTGCTACTAATGAAAAACTGTTTTTT
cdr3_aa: CASSLRQLGSATNEKLFF

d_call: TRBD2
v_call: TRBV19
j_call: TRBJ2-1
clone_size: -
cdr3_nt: TGTGCCAGTAGTCTTCGGACTAGCGGGAGGACCTACAATGAGCAGTTCTTC
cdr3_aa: CASSLRTSGRTYNEQFF

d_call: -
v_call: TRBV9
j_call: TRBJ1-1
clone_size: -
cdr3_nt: TGTGCCAGCAGCCGACAGAGGAACACTGAAGCTTTCTTT
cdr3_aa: CASSRQRNTEAFF

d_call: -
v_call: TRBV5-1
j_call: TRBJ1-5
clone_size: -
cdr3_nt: TGCGCCAGCAGCATTGGAGGTGTGGTGGGCAATCAGCCCCAGCATTTT
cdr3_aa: CASSIGGVVGNQPQHF

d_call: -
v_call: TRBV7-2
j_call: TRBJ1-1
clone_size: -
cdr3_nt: TGTGCCAGCAGCGTAGCGTGGGCCACTGAAGCTTTCTTT
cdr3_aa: CASSVAWATEAFF

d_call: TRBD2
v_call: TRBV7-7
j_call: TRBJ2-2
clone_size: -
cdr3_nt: TGTGCTAGCAGCCCCCGCCAGGGGCTAGCGGGTTTTGTCGGGGAGCTGTTTTTT
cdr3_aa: CASSPRQGLAGFVGELFF

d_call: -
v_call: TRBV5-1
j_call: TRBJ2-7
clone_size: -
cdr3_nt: TGCGCCAGCACGGACACGCCGTACGAGCAGTACTTC
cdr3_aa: CASTDTPYEQYF

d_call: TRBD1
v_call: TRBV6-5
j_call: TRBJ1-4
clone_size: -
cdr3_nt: TGTGCCAGCAGAGAGCCGGGACAGGGATATGAAAAACTGTTTTTT
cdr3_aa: CASREPGQGYEKLFF

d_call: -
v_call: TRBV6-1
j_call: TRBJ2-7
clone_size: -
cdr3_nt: TGTGCCAGCAGTGAACTCTTTTTTGTCTACGAGCAGTACTTC
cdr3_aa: CASSELFFVYEQYF

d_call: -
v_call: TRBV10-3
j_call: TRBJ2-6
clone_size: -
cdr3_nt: TGTGCCATCAGTGATGGGGCCCTTGGGGCCAACGTCCTGACTTTC
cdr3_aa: CAISDGALGANVLTF

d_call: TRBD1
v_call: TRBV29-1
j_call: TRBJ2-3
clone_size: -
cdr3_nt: TGCAGCGTTGGGGGGGGACAGGGATCCGATACGCAGTATTTT
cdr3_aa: CSVGGGQGSDTQYF

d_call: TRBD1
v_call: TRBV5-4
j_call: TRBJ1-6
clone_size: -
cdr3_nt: TGTGCCAGCAGCTTGGGGGGGGACAGAGGCTCACCCCTCCACTTT
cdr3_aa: CASSLGGDRGSPLHF

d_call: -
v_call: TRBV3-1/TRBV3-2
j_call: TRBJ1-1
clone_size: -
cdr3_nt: TGTGCCAGCAGCCCCACAGGATGGAACACTGAAGCTTTCTTT
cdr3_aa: CASSPTGWNTEAFF

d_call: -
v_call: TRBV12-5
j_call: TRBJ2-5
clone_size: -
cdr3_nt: TGTGCTAGTGGTTTATACAGCTCCCCCGAGACCCAGTACTTC
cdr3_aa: CASGLYSSPETQYF

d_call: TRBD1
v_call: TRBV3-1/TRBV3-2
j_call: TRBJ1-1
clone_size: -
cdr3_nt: TGTGCCAGCAGCCAAGGGGGAGGACAGGGAGCTTTCTTT
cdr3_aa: CASSQGGGQGAFF

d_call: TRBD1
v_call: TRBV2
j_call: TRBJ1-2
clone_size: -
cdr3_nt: TGTGCCAGCAGGGGGACAGGCACCGCCTATGGCTACACCTTC
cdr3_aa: CASRGTGTAYGYTF

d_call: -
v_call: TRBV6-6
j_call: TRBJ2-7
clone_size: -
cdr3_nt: TGTGCCAGCAGTTCCGGCGGGGCCCATTACGAGCAGTACTTC
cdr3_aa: CASSSGGAHYEQYF

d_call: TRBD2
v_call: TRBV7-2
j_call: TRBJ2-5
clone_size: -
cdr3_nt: TGTGCCAGCAGCTTCACTAGCGGATACCAAGAGACCCAGTACTTC
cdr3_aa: CASSFTSGYQETQYF

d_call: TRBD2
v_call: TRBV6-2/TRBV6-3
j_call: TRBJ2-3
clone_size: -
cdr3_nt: TGTGCCAGCAGTTATAGGAGCGGGAGGTCCACAGATACGCAGTATTTT
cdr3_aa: CASSYRSGRSTDTQYF

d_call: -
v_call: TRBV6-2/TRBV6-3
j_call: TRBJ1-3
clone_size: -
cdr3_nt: TGTGCCAGCAGTTACTTCAGCTCTGGAAACACCATATATTTT
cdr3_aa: CASSYFSSGNTIYF

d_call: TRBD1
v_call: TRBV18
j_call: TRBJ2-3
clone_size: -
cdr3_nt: TGTGCCAGCTCACCTAAGGACAGGCTAAGAGATACGCAGTATTTT
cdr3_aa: CASSPKDRLRDTQYF

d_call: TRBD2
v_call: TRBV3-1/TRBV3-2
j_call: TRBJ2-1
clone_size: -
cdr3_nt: TGTGCCAGCAGCCTCCAGGGACTAGCGGGAGTGGTCGATGAGCAGTTCTTC
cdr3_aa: CASSLQGLAGVVDEQFF

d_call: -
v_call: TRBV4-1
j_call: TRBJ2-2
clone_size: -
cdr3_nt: TGCGCCAGCAGCCAAGTAGCGGCCGGGGAGCTGTTTTTT
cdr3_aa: CASSQVAAGELFF

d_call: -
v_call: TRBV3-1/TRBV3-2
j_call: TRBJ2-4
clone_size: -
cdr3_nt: TGTGCCAGCAGCCCCTTCGCGGCACAGTCAAAGGGGATTCAGTACTTC
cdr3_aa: CASSPFAAQSKGIQYF

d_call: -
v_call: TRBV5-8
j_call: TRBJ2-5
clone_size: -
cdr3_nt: TGTGCCAGCAGCCATGGGCGGGCGGAGGAGACCCAGTACTTC
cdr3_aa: CASSHGRAEETQYF

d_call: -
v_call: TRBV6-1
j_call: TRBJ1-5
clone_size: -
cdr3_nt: TGTGCCAGCAGTGACGGTAGCAATCAGCCCCAGCATTTT
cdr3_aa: CASSDGSNQPQHF

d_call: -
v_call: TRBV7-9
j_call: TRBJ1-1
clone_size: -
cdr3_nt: TGTGCCAGCAGCTTTACGGGAGCCTCTGAAGCTTTCTTT
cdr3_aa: CASSFTGASEAFF

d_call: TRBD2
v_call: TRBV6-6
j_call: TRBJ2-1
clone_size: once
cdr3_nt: TGTGCCAGCAGTCCGCAACTAGCGGGGAGCTCCTACAATGAGCAGTTCTTC
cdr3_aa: CASSPQLAGSSYNEQFF

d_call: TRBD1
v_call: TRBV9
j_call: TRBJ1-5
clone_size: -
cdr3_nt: TGTGCCAGCAGCACCACAGGGGGCGGCAATCAGCCCCAGCATTTT
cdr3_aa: CASSTTGGGNQPQHF

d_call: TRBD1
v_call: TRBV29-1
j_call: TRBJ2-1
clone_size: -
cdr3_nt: TGCAGCGGCGGGACAGGGTTCAATGAGCAGTTCTTC
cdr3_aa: CSGGTGFNEQFF

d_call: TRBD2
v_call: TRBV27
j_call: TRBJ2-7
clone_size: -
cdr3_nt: TGTGCCAGCAGTTCGGCGGGAGGACCGTACGAGCAGTACTTC
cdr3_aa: CASSSAGGPYEQYF

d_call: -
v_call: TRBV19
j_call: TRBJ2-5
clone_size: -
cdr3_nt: TGTGCCAGTAGTATCAGCAGGGCAGAGACCCAGTACTTC
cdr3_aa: CASSISRAETQYF

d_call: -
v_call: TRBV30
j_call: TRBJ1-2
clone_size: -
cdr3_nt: TGTGCCTGGAGTGTACGGGTGATCCCCCCTAACTATGGCTACACCTTC
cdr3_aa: CAWSVRVIPPNYGYTF

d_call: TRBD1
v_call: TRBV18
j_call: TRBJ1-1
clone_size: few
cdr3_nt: TGTGCCAGCTCACCACCGGGACAGGGGCCAAGGAACACTGAAGCTTTCTTT
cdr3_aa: CASSPPGQGPRNTEAFF